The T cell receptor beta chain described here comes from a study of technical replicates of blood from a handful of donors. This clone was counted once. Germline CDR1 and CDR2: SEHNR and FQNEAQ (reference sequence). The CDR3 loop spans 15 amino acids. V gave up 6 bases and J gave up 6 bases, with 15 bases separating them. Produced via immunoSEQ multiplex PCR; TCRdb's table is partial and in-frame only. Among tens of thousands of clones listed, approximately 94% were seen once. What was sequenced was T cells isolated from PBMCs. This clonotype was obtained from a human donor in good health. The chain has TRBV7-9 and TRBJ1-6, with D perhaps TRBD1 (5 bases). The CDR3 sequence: CASRDFQGFNSPLHF. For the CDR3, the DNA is TGTGCCAGCAGGGATTTTCAGGGATTTAATTCACCCCTCCACTTT.